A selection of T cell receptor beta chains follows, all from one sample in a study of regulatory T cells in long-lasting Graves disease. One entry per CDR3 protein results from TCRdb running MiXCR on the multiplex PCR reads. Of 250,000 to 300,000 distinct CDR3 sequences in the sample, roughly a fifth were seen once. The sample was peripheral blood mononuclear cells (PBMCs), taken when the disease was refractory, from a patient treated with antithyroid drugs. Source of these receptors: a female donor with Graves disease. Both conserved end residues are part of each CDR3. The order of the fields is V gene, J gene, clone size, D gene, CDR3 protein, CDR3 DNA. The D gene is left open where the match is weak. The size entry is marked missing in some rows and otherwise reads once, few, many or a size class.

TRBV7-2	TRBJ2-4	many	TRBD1	CASSDRDQNIQYF	TGTGCCAGCAGCGACAGGGATCAAAACATTCAGTACTTC
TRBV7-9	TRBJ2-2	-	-	CASNYMSGQNTGELFF	TGTGCCAGCAACTACATGTCCGGCCAGAACACCGGGGAGCTGTTTTTT
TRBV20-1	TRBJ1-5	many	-	CSGSGTDQPQHF	TGCAGTGGATCGGGGACCGATCAGCCCCAGCATTTT
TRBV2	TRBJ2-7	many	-	CASRARVPYEQYF	TGTGCCAGCAGGGCCAGGGTCCCCTACGAGCAGTACTTC
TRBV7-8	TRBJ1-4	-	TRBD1	CASRHRQGGEKLFF	TGTGCCAGCAGGCACCGACAGGGGGGTGAAAAACTGTTTTTT
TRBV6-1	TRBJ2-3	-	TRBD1	CASSPTGGGDTQYF	TGTGCCAGCAGCCCGACAGGGGGCGGGGATACGCAGTATTTT
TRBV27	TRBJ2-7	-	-	CASSWVPSSYEQYF	TGTGCCAGCAGCTGGGTTCCTAGCTCCTACGAGCAGTACTTC
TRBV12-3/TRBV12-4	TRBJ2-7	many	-	CASSFASYEQYF	TGTGCCAGCAGTTTTGCCTCCTACGAGCAGTACTTC
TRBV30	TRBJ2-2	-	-	CAWSVTTGELFF	TGTGCCTGGAGTGTAACCACCGGGGAGCTGTTTTTT
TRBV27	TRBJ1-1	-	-	CASSFSLNTEAFF	TGTGCCAGCAGTTTTTCCCTTAACACTGAAGCTTTCTTT
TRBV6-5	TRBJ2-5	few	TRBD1	CASSYQGAQETQYF	TGTGCCAGCAGTTATCAGGGGGCCCAAGAGACCCAGTACTTC
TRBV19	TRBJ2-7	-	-	CASSTSRGRPSEQYF	TGTGCCAGTAGTACGTCGAGAGGCAGGCCTAGTGAGCAGTACTTC
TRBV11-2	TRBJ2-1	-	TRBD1	CASSRVTGALSYNEQFF	TGTGCCAGCAGCCGTGTTACAGGGGCCCTCTCCTACAATGAGCAGTTCTTC
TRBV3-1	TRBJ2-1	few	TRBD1	CASRPGQGSYNEQFF	TGTGCCAGCAGGCCGGGACAGGGGTCCTACAATGAGCAGTTCTTC
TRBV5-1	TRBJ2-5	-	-	CASSETGNYQETQYF	TGCGCCAGCAGTGAGACAGGAAACTACCAAGAGACCCAGTACTTC
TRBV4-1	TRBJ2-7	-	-	CASSRGGGQNEQYF	TGCGCCAGCAGCCGAGGTGGGGGACAAAACGAGCAGTACTTC
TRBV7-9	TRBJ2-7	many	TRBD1	CASRREQGSYEQYF	TGTGCCAGCAGGAGGGAACAGGGGTCCTACGAGCAGTACTTC
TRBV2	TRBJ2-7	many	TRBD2	CASSDRFTVGTSGTYEQYF	TGTGCCAGCAGTGATAGATTTACCGTGGGGACTAGCGGGACGTACGAGCAGTACTTC
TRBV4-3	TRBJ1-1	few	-	CASSQGILSRPDRVNTEAFF	TGCGCCAGCAGCCAAGGTATTTTATCCCGACCGGACAGAGTGAACACTGAAGCTTTCTTT
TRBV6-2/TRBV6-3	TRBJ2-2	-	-	CASSSLWRANTGELFF	TGTGCCAGCAGTTCCCTTTGGCGGGCGAACACCGGGGAGCTGTTTTTT
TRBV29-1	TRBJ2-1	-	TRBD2	CSVESGLAGAEQFF	TGCAGCGTTGAAAGCGGACTAGCGGGAGCTGAGCAGTTCTTC
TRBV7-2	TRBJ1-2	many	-	CASSLALLGLNVYTF	TGTGCCAGCAGCTTAGCGCTTTTAGGGTTAAATGTCTACACCTTC